A single T cell receptor (beta chain) is shown here with its context. Its antigen is unidentified. Libraries were prepared by immunoSEQ multiplex PCR; TCRdb keeps only in-frame clonotypes and omits some of them. The table has some 2,400,000 clones, approximately 96% seen once. These data come from a study of shared clonotypes between healthy human individuals. The study's findings and limits: As a rule, naive subsets had a larger estimated richness than memory subsets.

CDR1 SGHVS and CDR2 FNYEAQ come from the germline V gene. The trim removed 5 bases at V and 8 bases at J, leaving 4 bases unmatched. The CDR3 sequence is 12 residues long. Donors comprised healthy HIV-negative adults lacking recent acute infections or vaccinations. Nashville, Tennessee was home to all donors, who were Caucasian adults. The sample taken for sequencing was naive CD4+ T cells sorted from blood. The subset denotes: CD45RA+ positively selected. The chain links TRBV7-6 to TRBJ2-3; 7 bases are a match to TRBD2. This sequence was found in a young man in good health. The CDR3 sequence is CASSLPGGTQYF. Here the CDR3 DNA reads TGTGCCAGCAGCCTACCGGGGGGTACGCAGTATTTT.